Each of the 11 T cell receptor beta chains below was sequenced from the same sample in a study of cytomegalovirus exposure and HLA in healthy donors. PCR involved 60 Vbeta and 13 Jbeta primers. TCRdb's table, derived via immunoSEQ multiplex PCR, lists solely in-frame clones and lacks some. The data contain approximately 160,000 clones, 65% to 85% of them singletons. The sample comprised PBMCs. All receptors derive from a woman aged 45-65 years in good health and CMV-seropositive.

The chain combines TRBV6-1 with TRBJ1-1, with TRBD1 matching over 10 bases. The CDR3 is made up of 15 amino acids. V lost 5 bases and J lost 7; bases outside the gene matches: 10. Germline CDR1 and CDR2: MNHNS and SASEGT. The CDR3 DNA follows: TGTGCCAGCAGTTCTCCGGGACAGGGGCTCTATGAAGCTTTCTTT. Its protein is CASSSPGQGLYEAFF.

This rearrangement joins TRBV19 to TRBJ1-5; D is possibly TRBD1 (5 bases). CDR3 size: 16 residues. From germline, CDR1 is LNHDA and CDR2 SQIVND (reference sequence). Trimming took off 2 bases at V and 1 base at J, with 12 bases between the two ends. CDR3 in amino acids: CASSITRQRSNQPQHF. CDR3 nucleotides: TGTGCCAGTAGTATAACAAGACAGAGGAGCAATCAGCCCCAGCATTTT.

The chain has TRBV11-1 and TRBJ2-7; 8 bases map to TRBD2. V lost 6 bases to trimming and J lost 3 bases; unmatched junction nucleotides: 10. Germline V gives CDR1 SGHAT, CDR2 FQDESV (reference sequence). CDR3 length: 15 residues. CDR3 region: CASREYNSGNYEQYF. The CDR3 nucleotides are TGTGCCAGCAGGGAATACAATAGCGGGAACTACGAGCAGTACTTC.

The V gene is TRBV6-1, the J gene TRBJ2-1, with D tentatively TRBD2 (5 bases). V gave up 1 base and J gave up 0 bases, with 7 bases separating them. CDR3 length equals 15 residues. Germline CDR1 MNHNS, CDR2 SASEGT. The CDR3 sequence is CASSEERVSYNEQFF. In nucleotides, the CDR3 is TGTGCCAGCAGTGAAGAGAGGGTCTCCTACAATGAGCAGTTCTTC.

The J gene is TRBJ2-1, the V gene TRBV5-1; TRBD1 aligns across 8 bases. CDR1 and CDR2 from the germline V gene are SGHRS and YFSETQ. The CDR3 has 15 amino acids. J lost 7 bases, V lost 1 base, and 7 bases had no gene match. The CDR3 region is CASSLLGTGDNEQFF. CDR3 DNA sequence: TGCGCCAGCAGCTTGCTCGGGACAGGCGATAATGAGCAGTTCTTC.

The chain uses TRBV6-5 and TRBJ2-1; 8 nucleotides line up with TRBD1. Germline-derived CDR1 and CDR2 are MNHEY and SVGAGI. The CDR3 contains 15 residues. V shed 8 bases and J 0 bases; nucleotides not matched to a gene: 6. The CDR3 DNA sequence: TGTGCCAGCCGTCGGCAGGGGGCCTCCTACAATGAGCAGTTCTTC. This translates into CASRRQGASYNEQFF.

The chain combines TRBV2 with TRBJ2-1; TRBD2 matches at 12 bases. The CDR3 has 22 amino acids. Unmatched junction bases numbered 20, after V lost 5 bases and J lost 0 bases. Germline CDR1 and CDR2: SNHLY and FYNNEI. CDR3 nucleotides: TGTGCCAGCAGTTCGACCGGACTAGCGGGGCGCCGTCCCCTGGGCTCCTACAATGAGCAGTTCTTC. Translation: CASSSTGLAGRRPLGSYNEQFF.

This clone was seen more than once but under ten times. The V call is TRBV6-4, the J call TRBJ2-5, with 8 bases identical to TRBD1. This CDR3 region has 15 residues. Germline V gene sequence: CDR1 MRHNA, CDR2 SNTAGT. V dropped 5 bases and J dropped 2; count of bases not matched to a gene: 7. CDR3 nucleotides: TGTGCCAGCAGTTACTTGGGGACAGGACAAGAGACCCAGTACTTC. The encoded protein is CASSYLGTGQETQYF.

This rearrangement joins TRBV18 to TRBJ1-1; D may be TRBD1 (6 bases). CDR3 length: 15 residues. The germline V gene has CDR1 KGHSH and CDR2 LQKENI. V was pared by 4 bases and J by 1 base, with 13 bases between. CDR3 protein: CASSRAGTQNTEAFF. CDR3 DNA sequence: TGTGCCAGCTCACGGGCAGGGACACAGAACACTGAAGCTTTCTTT.

The chain has TRBV7-9 and TRBJ2-7; TRBD1 aligns across 7 bases. The junction had 10 bases not matched to a gene; V was cut back by 7 bases and J by 4 bases. Germline CDR1 and CDR2: SEHNR and FQNEAQ (reference sequence). This CDR3 is 14 amino acids long. CDR3 DNA sequence: TGTGCCAGCACCACAGGGGTGGCGACATACGAGCAGTACTTC. Protein sequence: CASTTGVATYEQYF.

The chain links TRBV5-6 to TRBJ2-5; D gene ambiguous. V shed 2 bases and J shed 2 bases, with 7 bases lying between them. Germline V gene data show CDR1 as SGHDT and CDR2 as YYEEEE. CDR3 length equals 13 residues. The CDR3 sequence: CASSLISQETQYF. CDR3 bases: TGTGCCAGCAGCTTAATTAGTCAAGAGACCCAGTACTTC. The entire variable domain, with the rest obtained from reference TRBV5-6 and TRBJ2-5, is as follows: DAGVTQSPTHLIKTRGQQVTLRCSPKSGHDTVSWYQQALGQGPQFIFQYYEEEERQRGNFPDRFSGHQFPNYSSELNVNALLLGDSALYLCASSLISQETQYFGPGTRLLVL.